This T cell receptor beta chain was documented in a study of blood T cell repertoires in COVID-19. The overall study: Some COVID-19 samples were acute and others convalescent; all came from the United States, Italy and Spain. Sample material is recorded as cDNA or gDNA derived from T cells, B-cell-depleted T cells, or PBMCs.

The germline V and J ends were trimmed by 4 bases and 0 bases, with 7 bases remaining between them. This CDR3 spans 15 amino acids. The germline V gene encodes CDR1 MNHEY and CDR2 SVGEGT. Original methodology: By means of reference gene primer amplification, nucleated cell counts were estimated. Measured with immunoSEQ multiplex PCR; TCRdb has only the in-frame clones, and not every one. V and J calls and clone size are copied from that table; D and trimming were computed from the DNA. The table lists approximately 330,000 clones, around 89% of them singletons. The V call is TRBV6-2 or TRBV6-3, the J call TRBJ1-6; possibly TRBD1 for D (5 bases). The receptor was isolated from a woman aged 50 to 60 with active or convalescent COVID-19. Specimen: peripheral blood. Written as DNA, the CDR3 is TGTGCCAGCAGTTCCGACAGCTCCTATAATTCACCCCTCCACTTT. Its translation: CASSSDSSYNSPLHF.